The 7 T cell receptor beta chains given below trace back to one sample, sequenced in a study of cytomegalovirus exposure and HLA in healthy donors (dated by TCRdb to 2016 to 2017). Library preparation employed the immunoSEQ multiplex PCR assay. Held by TCRdb, this immuneACCESS table contains in-frame sequences only and omits some clones. Under half of the omission traces to an unresolved V gene where checked; the cause of the rest is unknown. Present in this sample are approximately 140,000 clones, around 88% of which were seen just once. Of the sample, around 8% falls within the top ten clones. The material sequenced was PBMCs. Receptors originate from a woman aged 18-29 years in good health and CMV-seropositive.

This clone was observed once. The gene calls are TRBV19 and TRBJ2-2, with D perhaps TRBD2 (6 bases). Germline CDR1 is LNHDA and CDR2 is SQIVND (reference sequence). The CDR3 is 14 amino acids. V lost 3 bases and J 2 bases, leaving 7 bases between the germline ends. This CDR3 reads CASSMGGNTGELFF. In DNA form, the CDR3 reads TGTGCCAGTAGTATGGGGGGAAACACCGGGGAGCTGTTTTTT.

This clone was seen just once. This chain joins TRBV25-1 and TRBJ2-6, with D unresolved. V was pared by 2 bases and J by 0 bases, with 2 bases between. CDR3 size: 14 residues. Germline V gene lookup returns CDR1 MGHDK and CDR2 SYGVNS. For the CDR3, the DNA is TGTGCCAGCAGTGAACACTCTGGGGCCAACGTCCTGACTTTC. As protein: CASSEHSGANVLTF.

The CDR3 DNA sequence: TGTGCCAGCAGGAAGGGGGATTCCTACGAGCAGTACTTC. Residues: CASRKGDSYEQYF. This chain links TRBV5-5 with TRBJ2-7; maybe TRBD1 (6 bases). The V and J ends lost 5 bases and 1 base respectively, with 10 bases between them. In germline, CDR1 is SGHKS, CDR2 YYEKEE (reference sequence). The CDR3 covers 13 residues.

This rearrangement joins TRBV4-1 to TRBJ1-6; D unclear. The V end was cut by 0 bases, the J end by 0 bases, with 6 bases between. Looked up from germline, CDR1 is MGHRA and CDR2 is YSYEKL. This CDR3 comprises 16 residues. CDR3: CASSQDGTSYNSPLHF. The CDR3 DNA sequence: TGCGCCAGCAGCCAAGATGGCACCTCCTATAATTCACCCCTCCACTTT.

This clone has just one count. J is TRBJ2-3 and V is TRBV27; 13 positions agree with TRBD2. CDR1 MNHEY and CDR2 SMNVEV come from the germline V gene (reference sequence). The CDR3 covers 17 residues. V lost 5 bases, J lost 7 bases, and 12 bases stayed unmatched. The CDR3, as DNA: TGTGCCAGCAGTCCCGCACGACTAGCGGGGGGCACGAATACGCAGTATTTT. It codes for CASSPARLAGGTNTQYF.

This chain links TRBV6-5 with TRBJ1-2; 8 bases line up with TRBD1. V gave up 6 bases and J gave up 6 bases; unmatched junction bases: 6. Germline CDR1 reads MNHEY; CDR2 reads SVGAGI. This CDR3 region has 13 residues. Here the CDR3 DNA reads TGTGCCAGCAGCCTAGGACAGGGAAATGGCTACACCTTC. Amino acids: CASSLGQGNGYTF.

The chain joins TRBV5-5 to TRBJ1-3; maybe TRBD1 (5 bases). The CDR3 is made up of 15 amino acids. Per the germline V gene, CDR1 is SGHKS and CDR2 is YYEKEE (reference sequence). V was pared by 2 bases and J by 4 bases, with 13 bases between. As DNA, the CDR3 is TGTGCCAGCAGCTTTCAGGGAGGTTACGGAAACACCATATATTTT. It encodes CASSFQGGYGNTIYF.